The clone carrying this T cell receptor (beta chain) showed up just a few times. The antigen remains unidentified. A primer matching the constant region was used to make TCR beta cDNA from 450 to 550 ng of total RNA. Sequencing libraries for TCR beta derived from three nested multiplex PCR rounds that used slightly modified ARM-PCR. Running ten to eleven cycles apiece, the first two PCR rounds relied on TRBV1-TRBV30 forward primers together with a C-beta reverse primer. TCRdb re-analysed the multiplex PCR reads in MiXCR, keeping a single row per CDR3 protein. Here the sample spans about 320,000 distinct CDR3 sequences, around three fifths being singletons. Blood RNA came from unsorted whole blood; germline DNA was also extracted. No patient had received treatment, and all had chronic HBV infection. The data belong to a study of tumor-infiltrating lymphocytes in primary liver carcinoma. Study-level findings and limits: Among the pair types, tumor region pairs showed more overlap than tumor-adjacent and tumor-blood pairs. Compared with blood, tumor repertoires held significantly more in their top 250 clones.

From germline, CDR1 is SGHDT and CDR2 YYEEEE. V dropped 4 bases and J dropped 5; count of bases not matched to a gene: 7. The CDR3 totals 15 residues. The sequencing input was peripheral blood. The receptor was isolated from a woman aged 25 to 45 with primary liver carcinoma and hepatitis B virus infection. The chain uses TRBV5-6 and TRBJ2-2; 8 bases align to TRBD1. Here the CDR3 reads CASSVTGGWTGELFF. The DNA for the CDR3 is TGTGCCAGCAGCGTAACAGGGGGATGGACCGGGGAGCTGTTTTTT.